This paragraph reports one T cell receptor beta chain. Antigen unknown. Other nucleotide sequences in the sample specify the same CDR3. CD45RO-negative CD8 cells positively selected for CCR7 made up the naive population, which excluded terminally differentiated effector memory CD45RA+ cells. The data originate from a study of shared clonotypes between healthy human individuals. Study conclusions and caveats: Blood alone was sampled, and tissue repertoires likely differ. Clonotypes not shared had lower generation probabilities than those common to all four donors.

The assay was immunoSEQ multiplex PCR, and TCRdb's table has in-frame clones only and misses some. This sample has 2 million to 2.5 million clones, with less than 95% found just once. This TCR came from a man between 18 and 35 years old in good health. Sample: naive CD8+ T cells sorted from blood.

The DNA of the CDR3 is TGTGCCAGCAGCGACAGTATGAACACTGAAGCTTTCTTT. Protein sequence: CASSDSMNTEAFF. The chain employs TRBV13 and TRBJ1-1, with TRBD1 as a possible D gene (5 bases). The CDR3 is made up of 13 amino acids. From germline, CDR1 is PRHDT and CDR2 FYEKMQ (reference sequence). V lost 5 bases and J 0 bases, leaving 7 bases between the germline ends. Based on the CDR3 plus reference TRBV13 and TRBJ1-1, the full variable domain is AAGVIQSPRHLIKEKRETATLKCYPIPRHDTVYWYQQGPGQDPQFLISFYEKMQSDKGSIPDRFSAQQFSDYHSELNMSSLELGDSALYFCASSDSMNTEAFFGQGTRLTVV.